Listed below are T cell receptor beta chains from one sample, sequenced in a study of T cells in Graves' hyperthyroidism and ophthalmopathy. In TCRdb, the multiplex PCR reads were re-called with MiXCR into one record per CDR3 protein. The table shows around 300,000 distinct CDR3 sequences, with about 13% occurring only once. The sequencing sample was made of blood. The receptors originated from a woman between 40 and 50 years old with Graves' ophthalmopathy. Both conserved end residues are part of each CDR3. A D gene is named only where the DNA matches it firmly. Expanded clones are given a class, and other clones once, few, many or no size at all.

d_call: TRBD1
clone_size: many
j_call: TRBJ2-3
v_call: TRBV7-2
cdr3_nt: TGTGCCAGCAGCTTGACAGGGGGAGTGGATACGCAGTATTTT
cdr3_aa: CASSLTGGVDTQYF

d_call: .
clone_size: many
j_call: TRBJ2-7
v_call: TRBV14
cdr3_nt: TGTGCCAGCAGCCAAGCTTTTCACAGCTCCTACGAGCAGTACTTC
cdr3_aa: CASSQAFHSSYEQYF

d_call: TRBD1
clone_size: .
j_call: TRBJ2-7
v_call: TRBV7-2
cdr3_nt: TGTGCCAGCAGTCGGGGCGGGACAGGGGTTAGCTACGAGCAGTACTTC
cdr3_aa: CASSRGGTGVSYEQYF

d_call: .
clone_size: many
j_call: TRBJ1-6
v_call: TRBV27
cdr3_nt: TGTGCCAGCAGTTTTCTTCCCGCGGGGAAGGAGTATTCACCCCTCCACTTT
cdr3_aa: CASSFLPAGKEYSPLHF

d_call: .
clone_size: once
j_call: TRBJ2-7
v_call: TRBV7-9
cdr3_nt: TGTGCCAGCAGCTTATTTCCGGAAAGCTACGAGCAGTACTTC
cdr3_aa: CASSLFPESYEQYF

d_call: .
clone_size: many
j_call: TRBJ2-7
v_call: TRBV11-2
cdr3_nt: TGTGCCAGCAGCTTAGATGGGTGGGCAGGGAAAGTATTGAAAGGCGAGCAGTACTTC
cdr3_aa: CASSLDGWAGKVLKGEQYF

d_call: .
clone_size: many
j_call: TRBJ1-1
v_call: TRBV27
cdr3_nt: TGTGCCAGCAGTTTTCTCCCCGGAGTGAACACTGAAGCTTTCTTT
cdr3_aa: CASSFLPGVNTEAFF

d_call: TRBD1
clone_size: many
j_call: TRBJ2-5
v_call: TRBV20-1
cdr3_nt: TGCAGTGCTAGTGGGTTTAATCGGGACAGGGGTTTGGAGACCCAGTACTTC
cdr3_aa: CSASGFNRDRGLETQYF

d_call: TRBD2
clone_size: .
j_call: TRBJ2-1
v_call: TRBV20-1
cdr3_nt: TGCAGTGCCAGCCCGCACCTAGCGGGAGCTGGTTACAATGAGCAGTTCTTC
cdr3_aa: CSASPHLAGAGYNEQFF

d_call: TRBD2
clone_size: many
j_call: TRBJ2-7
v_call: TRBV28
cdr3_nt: TGTGCCAGCAAACCTAGCGGGATAGGCCCTCACGAGCAGTACTTC
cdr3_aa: CASKPSGIGPHEQYF

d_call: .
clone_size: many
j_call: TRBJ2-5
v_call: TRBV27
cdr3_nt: TGTGCCAGCAGTCCGTATCGGGACGGAAGGACCCAGTACTTC
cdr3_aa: CASSPYRDGRTQYF

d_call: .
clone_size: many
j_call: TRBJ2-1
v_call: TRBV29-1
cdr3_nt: TGCAGCGCCGTTCGGGCGTACAATGAGCAGTTCTTC
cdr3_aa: CSAVRAYNEQFF

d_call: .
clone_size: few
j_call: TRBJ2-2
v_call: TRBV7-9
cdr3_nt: TGTGCCACCTTGATTATAAACACCGGGGAGCTGTTTTTT
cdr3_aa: CATLIINTGELFF

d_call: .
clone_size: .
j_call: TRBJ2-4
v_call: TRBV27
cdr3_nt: TGTGCCAGCAGTTTCGGAACAAGGGCCTCAGGCCCGGGCATTCAGTACTTC
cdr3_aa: CASSFGTRASGPGIQYF